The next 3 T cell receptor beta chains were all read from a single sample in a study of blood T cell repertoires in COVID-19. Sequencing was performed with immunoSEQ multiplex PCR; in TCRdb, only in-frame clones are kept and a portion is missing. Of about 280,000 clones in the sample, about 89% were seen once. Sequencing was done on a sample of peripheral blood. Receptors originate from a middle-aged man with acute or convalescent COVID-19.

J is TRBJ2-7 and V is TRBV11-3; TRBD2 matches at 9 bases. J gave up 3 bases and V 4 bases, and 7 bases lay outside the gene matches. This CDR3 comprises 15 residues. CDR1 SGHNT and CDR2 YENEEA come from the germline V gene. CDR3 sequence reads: CASSYASGANYEQYF. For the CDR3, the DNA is TGTGCCAGCAGCTATGCTAGCGGGGCAAACTACGAGCAGTACTTC.

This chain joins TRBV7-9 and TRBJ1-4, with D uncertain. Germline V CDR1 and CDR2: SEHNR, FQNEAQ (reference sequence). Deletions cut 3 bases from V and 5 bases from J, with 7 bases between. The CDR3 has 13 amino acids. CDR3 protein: CASSFRQNEKLFF. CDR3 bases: TGTGCCAGCAGCTTTAGACAAAATGAAAAACTGTTTTTT.

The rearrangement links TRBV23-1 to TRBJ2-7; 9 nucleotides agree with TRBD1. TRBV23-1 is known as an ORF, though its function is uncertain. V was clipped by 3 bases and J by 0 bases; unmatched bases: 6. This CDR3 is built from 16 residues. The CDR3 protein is CASSQEGQGSSYEQYF. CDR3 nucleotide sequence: TGCGCCAGCAGTCAGGAGGGACAGGGATCCTCCTACGAGCAGTACTTC.